The 27 T cell receptor beta chains given below trace back to one sample, sequenced in a study of somatic mutations in cytotoxic T cells in rheumatoid arthritis. Repertoires were generated with immunoSEQ multiplex PCR, while TCRdb's copy carries only in-frame clones and drops some. The sample yields around 15,000 clones, 65% to 85% seen once. Input material: CD8+ T cells sorted from blood. Source of these receptors: an adult with rheumatoid arthritis.

This clone turned up a few times. The chain carries TRBV6-4 and TRBJ2-1; D ambiguous. CDR1 MRHNA and CDR2 SNTAGT come from the germline V gene. The CDR3 is made up of 15 amino acids. The V and J ends lost 3 bases and 3 bases respectively, with 12 bases between them. The CDR3 DNA sequence: TGTGCCAGCAGTGATTCGGCGTCACTCTACAATGAGCAGTTCTTC. It encodes CASSDSASLYNEQFF.

The chain has TRBV2 and TRBJ2-4; 8 bases are a match to TRBD1. The CDR3 contains 18 residues. Looked up from germline, CDR1 is SNHLY and CDR2 is FYNNEI. Germline trimming cut 8 bases from V and 0 bases from J; bases unmatched to any gene: 15. For the CDR3, the DNA is TGTGCCAGCGGCGGGTGGCAGGGGGCCTGGATAGCCAAAAACATTCAGTACTTC. It specifies CASGGWQGAWIAKNIQYF.

The chain recombines TRBV7-7 with TRBJ2-5, with D hard to call. Germline V gene lookup returns CDR1 SSHAT and CDR2 FNYEAQ (reference sequence). CDR3 length equals 14 residues. V was trimmed by 2 bases and J by 7 bases, leaving 14 bases between them. The CDR3, as DNA: TGTGCCAGCAGCTTAACCGGGCGGCTAGGGACCCAGTACTTC. Translating gives CASSLTGRLGTQYF.

The V call is TRBV7-9, the J call TRBJ1-6; D call uncertain. V lost 5 bases and J 14 bases, leaving 10 bases between the germline ends. Germline CDR1 SEHNR, CDR2 FQNEAQ (reference sequence). The CDR3 totals 11 residues. The CDR3 sequence: CASSLGPALHF. CDR3 bases: TGTGCCAGCAGCCTGGGCCCAGCCCTCCACTTT.

The chain has TRBV2 and TRBJ2-5; D unresolved. The assigned J gene may be wrong: the sequence end matches TRBJ2-7 better. The germline gives CDR1 SNHLY, CDR2 FYNNEI. This CDR3 is 13 amino acids long. CDR3 DNA: TGTGCCAGCGGCGGCGGTCTCGCCTACGAGCAGTACTTC. Translating gives CASGGGLAYEQYF.

This clone ranks as medium-sized. The chain carries TRBV6-6 and TRBJ1-6, with D tentatively TRBD1 (6 bases). The germline CDR1 and CDR2 sequences are MNHNY and SVGAGI (reference sequence). The ends were cut back, 9 bases at V and 0 bases at J, with 9 bases in the middle. There are 14 residues in the CDR3. The CDR3 region is CASEGGSYNSPLHF. CDR3 bases: TGTGCCAGTGAGGGGGGCTCCTATAATTCACCCCTCCACTTT.

This clone was detected only a few times. The chain combines TRBV7-9 with TRBJ2-7, with TRBD2 identical over 9 bases. V lost 5 bases, J lost 2 bases, and 7 bases stayed unmatched. The CDR3 loop spans 15 amino acids. Germline-derived CDR1 and CDR2 are SEHNR and FQNEAQ (reference sequence). The CDR3 DNA sequence: TGTGCCAGCAGCCTAGGGACTAGCCTCACCTACGAGCAGTACTTC. This encodes CASSLGTSLTYEQYF.

The chain joins TRBV28 to TRBJ1-5, with D maybe TRBD1 (5 bases). The V gene lost 3 bases and the J gene lost 9 bases, with 18 bases spanning the gap. Germline CDR1 MDHEN, CDR2 SYDVKM. The CDR3 contains 15 residues. CDR3 DNA: TGTGCCAGCAGTTTGGGGCAGGGATACCGCGGGCCCCAGCATTTT. Its protein is CASSLGQGYRGPQHF.

CDR3 in amino acids: CSVLGLAGSYNEQFF. The DNA of the CDR3 is TGCAGCGTACTGGGACTAGCGGGGTCATACAATGAGCAGTTCTTC. J is TRBJ2-1 and V is TRBV29-1; 13 bases line up with TRBD2. The ends lost 6 bases at V and 4 bases at J; junction bases unmatched: 6. Germline CDR1 reads SQVTM; CDR2 reads ANQGSEA. The CDR3 totals 15 residues.

V gene TRBV28 combines with J gene TRBJ1-5; no clear D gene. Germline CDR1 is MDHEN and CDR2 is SYDVKM. The CDR3 spans 16 residues. The germline V and J ends were trimmed by 2 bases and 3 bases, with 14 bases remaining between them. CDR3 residues: CASSLLAGGYNQPQHF. In nucleotides, the CDR3 is TGTGCCAGCAGTTTACTGGCCGGAGGGTACAATCAGCCCCAGCATTTT.

The chain combines TRBV9 with TRBJ2-7, with 8 bases lining up with TRBD1. With V trimmed by 1 base and J by 1 base, 4 bases remained unmatched. This CDR3 is 15 amino acids long. The V gene's germline CDR1 is SGDLS and CDR2 YYNGEE. CDR3 residues: CASSVSTGASYEQYF. CDR3 in DNA: TGTGCCAGCAGCGTATCGACAGGGGCATCCTACGAGCAGTACTTC. The full variable domain, with the rest looked up from reference TRBV9 and TRBJ2-7, is DSGVTQTPKHLITATGQRVTLRCSPRSGDLSVYWYQQSLDQGLQFLIQYYNGEERAKGNILERFSAQQFPDLHSELNLSSLELGDSALYFCASSVSTGASYEQYFGPGTRLTVT.

The rearrangement links TRBV9 to TRBJ1-1; weak D call: TRBD1 (6 bases). Per the germline V gene, CDR1 is SGDLS and CDR2 is YYNGEE. The ends were cut back, 3 bases at V and 2 bases at J, with 17 bases in the middle. There are 16 residues in the CDR3. This CDR3 is CASSALGQNSNTEAFF. As DNA, the CDR3 is TGTGCCAGCAGCGCCCTAGGACAGAACTCTAACACTGAAGCTTTCTTT.

The chain is built from TRBV15 and TRBJ2-2; possibly TRBD1 for D (6 bases). Germline CDR1 and CDR2: LNHNV and YYDKDF (reference sequence). V shed 4 bases and J shed 8 bases, with 11 bases lying between them. The CDR3 spans 13 residues. CDR3 region: CATSIIRGGELFF. In DNA form, the CDR3 reads TGTGCCACCAGCATCATTAGGGGGGGGGAGCTGTTTTTT.

J is TRBJ1-5 and V is TRBV7-8; D is unresolved. V was shortened by 0 bases and J by 1 base, with 10 bases between the two germline ends. CDR1 and CDR2 from the germline V gene are SGHVS and FQNEAQ. This CDR3 is built from 16 residues. The CDR3 loop reads CASSLAPGGSNQPQHF. The CDR3 coding sequence is TGTGCCAGCAGCTTAGCGCCGGGTGGGAGCAATCAGCCCCAGCATTTT.

The gene calls are TRBV7-8 and TRBJ2-1; D tentatively reads TRBD1 or TRBD2 (5 bases each). Germline V gene data show CDR1 as SGHVS and CDR2 as FQNEAQ. This CDR3 comprises 14 residues. The V end was cut by 5 bases, the J end by 5 bases, with 13 bases between. CDR3 DNA: TGTGCCAGCAGCGCCCGGGGCGTCGACAATGAGCAGTTCTTC. Translated: CASSARGVDNEQFF. The full variable domain, completed using reference TRBV7-8 and TRBJ2-1, is GAGVSQSPRYKVAKRGQDVALRCDPISGHVSLFWYQQALGQGPEFLTYFQNEAQLDKSGLPSDRFFAERPEGSVSTLKIQRTQQEDSAVYLCASSARGVDNEQFFGPGTRLTVL.

The rearrangement joins TRBV28 to TRBJ1-1; 8 nucleotides agree with TRBD1. This CDR3 comprises 17 residues. Germline V gene data show CDR1 as MDHEN and CDR2 as SYDVKM. With 7 bases clipped from V and 8 bases from J, the junction kept 21 bases outside the gene matches. The CDR3 nucleotides are TGTGCCAGCACTCTCCCGACGGACAGGGCCACCAGGGACGAAGCTTTCTTT. Amino acids: CASTLPTDRATRDEAFF.

A remark on this clone: Additional DNA sequences in this sample encode the identical CDR3. The genes are TRBV5-6 and TRBJ2-7, with D maybe TRBD1 (6 bases). CDR1 and CDR2 from the germline V gene are SGHDT and YYEEEE. The CDR3 sequence is 13 residues long. V was cut by 4 bases and J by 2 bases, with 10 bases left in between. The CDR3 bases are TGTGCCAGCAGCCAGGCAGGGGCCTACGAGCAGTACTTC. It specifies CASSQAGAYEQYF.

This sequence joins TRBV6-5 and TRBJ2-1; D might be TRBD2 (5 bases). CDR3 length: 15 residues. Per the germline V gene, CDR1 is MNHEY and CDR2 is SVGAGI. V was trimmed by 0 bases and J by 8 bases, leaving 14 bases between them. The DNA for the CDR3 is TGTGCCAGCAGTTACTCGAACGGGAAAGCCGATGAGCAGTTCTTC. Translated: CASSYSNGKADEQFF.

The genes are TRBV6-6 and TRBJ1-1, with TRBD1 as a possible D gene (6 bases). V gave up 6 bases and J gave up 8 bases, with 16 bases separating them. CDR3 length: 13 residues. From germline, CDR1 is MNHNY and CDR2 SVGAGI (reference sequence). Here the CDR3 reads CASSLGGRAEAFF. The CDR3 nucleotides read TGTGCCAGCAGCCTGGGGGGGCGCGCAGAAGCTTTCTTT.

V and J are TRBV7-3 and TRBJ2-7, with 8 positions matching TRBD1. Unmatched junction bases numbered 6, after V lost 3 bases and J lost 5 bases. The CDR3 is 14 residues long. Germline V gives CDR1 SGHTA, CDR2 FQGTGA. This chain's CDR3 is CASSFGRGRDEQYF. The CDR3 DNA sequence: TGTGCCAGCAGCTTCGGCAGGGGGCGCGACGAGCAGTACTTC.

J is TRBJ1-1 and V is TRBV11-2; no clear D gene. Germline V gene sequence: CDR1 SGHAT, CDR2 FQNNGV. The CDR3 runs 15 residues. V was clipped by 1 base and J by 11 bases, with 20 bases between them. Written as DNA, the CDR3 is TGTGCCAGCAGCTTAGGGGCGGGGAGCGGGCCCGGGGCTTTCTTT. Translation: CASSLGAGSGPGAFF.

The J gene is TRBJ2-6, the V gene TRBV7-8, with D unclear. V was pared by 5 bases and J by 5 bases, with 22 bases between. The CDR3 contains 18 residues. Germline CDR1 reads SGHVS; CDR2 reads FQNEAQ. Written as DNA, the CDR3 is TGTGCCAGCAGCCTTCAGGATTACCCACAAAGTCGGGCCAACGTCCTGACTTTC. Protein product: CASSLQDYPQSRANVLTF. The variable domain in full, completed from reference TRBV7-8 and TRBJ2-6, reads GAGVSQSPRYKVAKRGQDVALRCDPISGHVSLFWYQQALGQGPEFLTYFQNEAQLDKSGLPSDRFFAERPEGSVSTLKIQRTQQEDSAVYLCASSLQDYPQSRANVLTFGAGSRLTVL.

This clone was picked up a small number of times. V is TRBV9 and J is TRBJ2-3; tentative D call: TRBD2 (6 bases). V shed 7 bases and J shed 2 bases, with 14 bases lying between them. In germline, CDR1 is SGDLS, CDR2 YYNGEE. The length of the CDR3 is 14 residues. This CDR3 reads CASGGGAVTDTQYF. The CDR3 DNA sequence: TGTGCCAGCGGTGGAGGGGCCGTCACAGATACGCAGTATTTT. Full variable domain (outside the CDR3, taken from reference TRBV9 and TRBJ2-3): DSGVTQTPKHLITATGQRVTLRCSPRSGDLSVYWYQQSLDQGLQFLIQYYNGEERAKGNILERFSAQQFPDLHSELNLSSLELGDSALYFCASGGGAVTDTQYFGPGTRLTVL.

This chain uses TRBV30 with TRBJ1-1; D may be TRBD1 (5 bases). From germline, CDR1 is GTSNPN and CDR2 SVGIG (reference sequence). The CDR3 consists of 14 residues. Trimming stripped 5 bases from V and 6 bases from J, with 19 bases between. The chain's CDR3 is CAWDPGTTASEAFF. Written as DNA, the CDR3 is TGTGCCTGGGACCCCGGGACGACAGCCTCTGAAGCTTTCTTT.

V and J are TRBV9 and TRBJ2-6; D possibly corresponds to TRBD2 (6 bases). Between the trimmed V and J ends, which lost 4 bases and 0 bases, there was a span of 14 bases. The CDR3 has 17 amino acids. Germline CDR1 SGDLS, CDR2 YYNGEE. The chain's CDR3 is CASSPGGAYSGANVLTF. The DNA for the CDR3 is TGTGCCAGCAGCCCCGGGGGTGCCTACTCTGGGGCCAACGTCCTGACTTTC.

As concerns this clone: The junction does not match germline at one end; this may be a read error. The chain is built from TRBV27 and TRBJ2-7; no clear D. Germline values: CDR1 MNHEY, CDR2 SMNVEV (reference sequence). The CDR3 runs 17 residues. Here the CDR3 DNA reads TGTGCCAGCAGTTTATCGTACGAGGCTAAAGTCTCCCACGAGCAGTACTTC. This sequence encodes CASSLSYEAKVSHEQYF.

V usage is TRBV5-1 and J usage is TRBJ2-7; 12 positions match TRBD1. V dropped 2 bases and J dropped 7; count of bases not matched to a gene: 4. There are 14 residues in the CDR3. The germline CDR1 and CDR2 sequences are SGHRS and YFSETQ. Here the CDR3 reads CASSFRDRGREQYF. As DNA, the CDR3 is TGCGCCAGCAGCTTCCGGGACAGGGGGCGAGAGCAGTACTTC.